This TCR beta chain stems from a study of cytomegalovirus exposure and HLA in healthy donors. Regarding this clone: Its antigen is not known. A junction end diverges from the germline sequence, so it may reflect a read error.

Both 60 Vbeta primers and 13 Jbeta primers went into the PCR. Generated by immunoSEQ multiplex PCR, the TCRdb table keeps only in-frame clones and is missing some. The sample yields more than 130,000 clones, of which the top ten take up approximately 2.6%. The CDR3 covers 16 residues. Germline CDR1 reads KGHSH; CDR2 reads LQKENI. General study points: Later analysis suggested most CMV-associated TCR beta chains were HLA-restricted. It was likely that a cluster of highly shared sequence variants was a sequencing artifact. A few CMV-associated chains were confirmed in vitro to be specific for CMV antigens.

This TCR was sampled from a middle-aged man in good health and CMV-seronegative. The rearrangement links TRBV18 to TRBJ1-2; D possibly corresponds to TRBD1 (6 bases). Sequenced sample: PBMCs. CDR3 region: CASSPGKAGAGYGYAF. CDR3 bases: TGTGCCAGCTCACCAGGAAAAGCAGGGGCGGGCTATGGCTACGCCTTC.